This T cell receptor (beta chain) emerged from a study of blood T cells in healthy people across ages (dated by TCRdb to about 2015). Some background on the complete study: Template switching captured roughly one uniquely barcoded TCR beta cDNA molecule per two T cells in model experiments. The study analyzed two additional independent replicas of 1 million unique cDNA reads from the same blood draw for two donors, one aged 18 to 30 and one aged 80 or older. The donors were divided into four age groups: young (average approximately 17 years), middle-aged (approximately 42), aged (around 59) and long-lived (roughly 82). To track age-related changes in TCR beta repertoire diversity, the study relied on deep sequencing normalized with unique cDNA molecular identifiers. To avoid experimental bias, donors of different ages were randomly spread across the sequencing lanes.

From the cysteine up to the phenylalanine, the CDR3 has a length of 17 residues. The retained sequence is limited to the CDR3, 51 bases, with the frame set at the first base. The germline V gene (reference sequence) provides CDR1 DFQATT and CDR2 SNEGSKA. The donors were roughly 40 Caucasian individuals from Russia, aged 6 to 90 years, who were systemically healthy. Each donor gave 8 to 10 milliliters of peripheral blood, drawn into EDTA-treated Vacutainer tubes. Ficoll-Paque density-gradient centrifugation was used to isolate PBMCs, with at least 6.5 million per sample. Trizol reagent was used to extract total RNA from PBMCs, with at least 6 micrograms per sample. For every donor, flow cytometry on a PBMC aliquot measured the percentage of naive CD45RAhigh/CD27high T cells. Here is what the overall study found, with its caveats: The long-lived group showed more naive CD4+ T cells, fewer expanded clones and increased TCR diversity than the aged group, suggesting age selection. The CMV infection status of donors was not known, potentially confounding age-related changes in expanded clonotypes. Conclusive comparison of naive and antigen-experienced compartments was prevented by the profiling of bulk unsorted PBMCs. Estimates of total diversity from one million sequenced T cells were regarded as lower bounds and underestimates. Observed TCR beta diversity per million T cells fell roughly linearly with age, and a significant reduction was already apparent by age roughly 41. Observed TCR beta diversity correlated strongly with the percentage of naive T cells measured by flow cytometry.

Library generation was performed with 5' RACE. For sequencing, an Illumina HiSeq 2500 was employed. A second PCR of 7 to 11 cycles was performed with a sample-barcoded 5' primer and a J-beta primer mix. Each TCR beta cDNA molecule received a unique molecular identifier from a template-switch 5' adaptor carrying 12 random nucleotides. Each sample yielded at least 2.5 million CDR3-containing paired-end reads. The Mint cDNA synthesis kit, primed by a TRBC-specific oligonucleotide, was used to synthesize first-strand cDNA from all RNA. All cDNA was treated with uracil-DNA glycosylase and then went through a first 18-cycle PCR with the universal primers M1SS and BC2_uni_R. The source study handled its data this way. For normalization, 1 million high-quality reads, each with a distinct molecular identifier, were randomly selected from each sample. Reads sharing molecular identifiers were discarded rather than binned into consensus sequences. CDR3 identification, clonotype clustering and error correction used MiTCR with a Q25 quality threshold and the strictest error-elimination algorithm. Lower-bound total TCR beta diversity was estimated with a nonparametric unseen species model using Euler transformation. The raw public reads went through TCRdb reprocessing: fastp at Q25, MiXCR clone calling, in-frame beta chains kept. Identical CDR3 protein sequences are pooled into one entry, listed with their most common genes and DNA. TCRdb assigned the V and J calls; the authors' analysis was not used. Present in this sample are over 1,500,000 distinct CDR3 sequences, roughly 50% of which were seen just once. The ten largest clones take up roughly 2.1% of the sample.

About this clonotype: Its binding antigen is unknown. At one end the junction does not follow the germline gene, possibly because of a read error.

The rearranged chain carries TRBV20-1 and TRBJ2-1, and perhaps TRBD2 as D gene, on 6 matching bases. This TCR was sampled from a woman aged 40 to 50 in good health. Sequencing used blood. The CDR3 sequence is CSARDPLAGTSYDEQFF. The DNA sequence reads TGCAGTGCTAGAGATCCTCTTGCGGGGACTTCCTACGATGAGCAGTTCTTC.